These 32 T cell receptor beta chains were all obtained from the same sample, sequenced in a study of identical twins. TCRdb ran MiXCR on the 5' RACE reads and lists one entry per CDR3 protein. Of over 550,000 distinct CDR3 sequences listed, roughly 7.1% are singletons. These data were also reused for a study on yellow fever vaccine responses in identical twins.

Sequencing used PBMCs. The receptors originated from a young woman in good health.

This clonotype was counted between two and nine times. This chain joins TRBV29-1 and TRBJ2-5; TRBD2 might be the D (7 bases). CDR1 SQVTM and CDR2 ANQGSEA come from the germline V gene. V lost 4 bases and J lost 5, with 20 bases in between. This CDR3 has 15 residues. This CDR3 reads CSVAISGEGGETQYF. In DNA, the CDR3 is TGCAGCGTTGCCATTAGCGGTGAGGGGGGGGAGACCCAGTACTTC.

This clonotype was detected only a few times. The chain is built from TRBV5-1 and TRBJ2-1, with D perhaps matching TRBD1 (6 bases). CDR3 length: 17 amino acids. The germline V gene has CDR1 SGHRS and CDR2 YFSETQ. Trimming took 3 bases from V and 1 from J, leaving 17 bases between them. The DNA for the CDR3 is TGCGCCAGCAGCTCGGTAGCTCACAGGGCATCCTACAATGAGCAGTTCTTC. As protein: CASSSVAHRASYNEQFF.

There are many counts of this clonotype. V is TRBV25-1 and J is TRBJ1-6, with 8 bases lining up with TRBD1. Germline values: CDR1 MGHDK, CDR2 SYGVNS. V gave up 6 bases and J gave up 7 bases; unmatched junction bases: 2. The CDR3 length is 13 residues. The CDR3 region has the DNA TGTGCCAGCAGACAGGGGGTCAATTCACCCCTCCACTTT. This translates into CASRQGVNSPLHF. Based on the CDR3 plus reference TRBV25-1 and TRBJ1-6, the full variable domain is EADIYQTPRYLVIGTGKKITLECSQTMGHDKMYWYQQDPGMELHLIHYSYGVNSTEKGDLSSESTVSRIRTEHFPLTLESARPSHTSQYLCASRQGVNSPLHFGNGTRLTVT.

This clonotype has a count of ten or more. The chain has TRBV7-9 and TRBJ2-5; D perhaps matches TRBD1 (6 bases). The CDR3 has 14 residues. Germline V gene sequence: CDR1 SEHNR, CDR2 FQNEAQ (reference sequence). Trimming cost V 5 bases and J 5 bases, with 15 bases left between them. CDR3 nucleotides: TGTGCCAGCAGCCTAGAGGGGGTCAGGGAGACCCAGTACTTC. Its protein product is CASSLEGVRETQYF.

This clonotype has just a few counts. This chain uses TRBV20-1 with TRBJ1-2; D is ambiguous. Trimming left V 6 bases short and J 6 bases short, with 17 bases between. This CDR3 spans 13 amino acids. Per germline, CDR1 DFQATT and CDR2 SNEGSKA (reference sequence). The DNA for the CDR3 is TGCAGTGCCCCCGACCAGCTTCAGGATGGCTACACCTTC. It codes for CSAPDQLQDGYTF.

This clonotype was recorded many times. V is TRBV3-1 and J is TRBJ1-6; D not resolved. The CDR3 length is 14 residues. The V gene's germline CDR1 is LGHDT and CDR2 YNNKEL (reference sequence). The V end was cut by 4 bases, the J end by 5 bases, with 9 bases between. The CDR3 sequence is CASSRRVDNSPLHF. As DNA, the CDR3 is TGTGCCAGCAGCCGGAGAGTGGATAATTCACCCCTCCACTTT.

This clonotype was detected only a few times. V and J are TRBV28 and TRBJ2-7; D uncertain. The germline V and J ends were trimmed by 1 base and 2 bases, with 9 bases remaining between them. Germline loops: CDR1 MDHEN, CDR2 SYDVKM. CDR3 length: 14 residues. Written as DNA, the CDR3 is TGTGCCAGCAGTTTATATCAGGCGGCCTACGAGCAGTACTTC. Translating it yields CASSLYQAAYEQYF.

CDR3 bases: TGTGCCAGCAGTTCGGGACTAGCGGGGGTCCAATACTACTACAATGAGCAGTTCTTC. Its protein product is CASSSGLAGVQYYYNEQFF. The rearrangement joins TRBV28 to TRBJ2-1; 14 nucleotides line up with TRBD2. The CDR3 sequence is 19 residues long. CDR1 is MDHEN, CDR2 SYDVKM, per germline. V lost 4 bases and J lost 3; bases outside the gene matches: 11.

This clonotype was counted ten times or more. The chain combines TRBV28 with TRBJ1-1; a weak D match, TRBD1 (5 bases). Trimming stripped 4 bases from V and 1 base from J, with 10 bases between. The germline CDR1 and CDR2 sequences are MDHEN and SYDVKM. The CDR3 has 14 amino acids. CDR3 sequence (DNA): TGTGCCAGCAGTTCGGCGGGGGGGAACACTGAAGCTTTCTTT. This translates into CASSSAGGNTEAFF.

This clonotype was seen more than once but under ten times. DNA of the CDR3: TGTGCCAGCAGTAAAGGACACACCTACGAGCAGTACGTC. This codes for CASSKGHTYEQYV. The gene calls are TRBV6-2 or TRBV6-3 and TRBJ2-7, with D possibly being TRBD1 (5 bases). CDR1 is MNHEY, CDR2 SVGEGT, per germline. The CDR3 runs to 13 residues. The V end was cut by 5 bases, the J end by 2 bases, with 10 bases between.

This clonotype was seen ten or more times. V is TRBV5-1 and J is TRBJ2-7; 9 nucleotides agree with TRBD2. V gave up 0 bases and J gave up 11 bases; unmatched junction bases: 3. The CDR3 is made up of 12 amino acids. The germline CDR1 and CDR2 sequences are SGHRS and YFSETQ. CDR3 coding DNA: TGCGCCAGCAGCTTGGACGCGGGGGGGAAGTACTTC. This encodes CASSLDAGGKYF.

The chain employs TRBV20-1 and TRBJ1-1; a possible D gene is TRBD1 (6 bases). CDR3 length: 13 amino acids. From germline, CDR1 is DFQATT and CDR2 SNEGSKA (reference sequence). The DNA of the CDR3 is TGCAGCGCCTTTGGGGGGCGCGGAACTGAAGCTTTCTTT. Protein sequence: CSAFGGRGTEAFF.

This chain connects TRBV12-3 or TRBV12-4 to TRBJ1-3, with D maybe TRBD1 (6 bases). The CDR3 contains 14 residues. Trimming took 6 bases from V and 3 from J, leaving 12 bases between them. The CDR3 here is CASSMTGGGNTIYF. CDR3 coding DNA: TGTGCCAGCAGCATGACAGGTGGTGGAAACACCATATATTTT.

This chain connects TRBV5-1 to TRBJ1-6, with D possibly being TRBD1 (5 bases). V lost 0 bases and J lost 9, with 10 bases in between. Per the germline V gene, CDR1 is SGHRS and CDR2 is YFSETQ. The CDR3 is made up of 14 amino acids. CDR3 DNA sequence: TGCGCCAGCAGCTTGGGAGGGGAGCGTTCACCCCTCCACTTT. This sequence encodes CASSLGGERSPLHF.

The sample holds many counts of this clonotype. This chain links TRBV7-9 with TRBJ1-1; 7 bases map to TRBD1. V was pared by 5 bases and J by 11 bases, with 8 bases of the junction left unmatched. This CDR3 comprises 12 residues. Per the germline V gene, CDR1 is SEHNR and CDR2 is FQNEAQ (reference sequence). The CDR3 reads CASSTPTGSAFF. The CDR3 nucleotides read TGTGCCAGCAGCACCCCGACAGGGTCTGCTTTCTTT.

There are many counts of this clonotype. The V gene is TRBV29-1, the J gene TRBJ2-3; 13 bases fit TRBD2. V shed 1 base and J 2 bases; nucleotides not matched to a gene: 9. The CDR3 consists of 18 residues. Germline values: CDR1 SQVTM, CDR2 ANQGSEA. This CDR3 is CSVEVGRLAGGITDTQYF. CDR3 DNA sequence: TGCAGCGTTGAAGTTGGCCGACTAGCGGGGGGAATCACAGATACGCAGTATTTT.

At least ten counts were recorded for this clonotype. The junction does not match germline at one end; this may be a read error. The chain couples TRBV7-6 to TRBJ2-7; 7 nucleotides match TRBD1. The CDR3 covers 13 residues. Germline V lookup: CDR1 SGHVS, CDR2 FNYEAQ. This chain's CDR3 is CASSTDRSYEQYF. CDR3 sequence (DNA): TGCGCCAGCAGCACGGACAGGTCCTACGAGCAGTACTTC.

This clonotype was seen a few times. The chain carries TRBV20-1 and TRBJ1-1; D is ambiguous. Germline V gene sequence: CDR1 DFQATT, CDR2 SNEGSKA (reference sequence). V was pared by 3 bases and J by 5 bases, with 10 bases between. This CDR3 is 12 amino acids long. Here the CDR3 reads CSASGGGTEAFF. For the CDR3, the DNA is TGCAGTGCTAGCGGCGGAGGGACTGAAGCTTTCTTT.

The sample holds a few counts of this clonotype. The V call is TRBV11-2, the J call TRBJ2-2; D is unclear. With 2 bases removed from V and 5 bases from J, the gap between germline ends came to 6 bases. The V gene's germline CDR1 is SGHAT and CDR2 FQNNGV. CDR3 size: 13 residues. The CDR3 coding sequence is TGTGCCAGCAGCTTAAGTGTTACCGGGGAGCTGTTTTTT. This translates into CASSLSVTGELFF.

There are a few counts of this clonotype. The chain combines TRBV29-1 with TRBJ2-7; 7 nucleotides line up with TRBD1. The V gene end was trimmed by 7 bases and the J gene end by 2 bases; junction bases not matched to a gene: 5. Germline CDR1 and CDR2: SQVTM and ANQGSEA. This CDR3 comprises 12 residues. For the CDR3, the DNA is TGCAGCGCCCGGGACAGTCCCTACGAGCAGTACTTC. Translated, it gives CSARDSPYEQYF.

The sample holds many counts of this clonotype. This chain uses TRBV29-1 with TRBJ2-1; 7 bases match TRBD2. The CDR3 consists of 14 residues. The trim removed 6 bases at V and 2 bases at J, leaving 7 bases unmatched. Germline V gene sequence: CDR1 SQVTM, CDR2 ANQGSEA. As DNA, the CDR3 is TGCAGCGTCCTCCCTAGCGGACCCTACAATGAGCAGTTCTTC. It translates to CSVLPSGPYNEQFF.

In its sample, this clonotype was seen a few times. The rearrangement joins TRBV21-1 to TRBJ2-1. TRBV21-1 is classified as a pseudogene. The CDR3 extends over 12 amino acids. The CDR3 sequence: CASIRGYNEQFF. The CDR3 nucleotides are TGTGCCAGCATACGAGGCTACAATGAGCAGTTCTTC.

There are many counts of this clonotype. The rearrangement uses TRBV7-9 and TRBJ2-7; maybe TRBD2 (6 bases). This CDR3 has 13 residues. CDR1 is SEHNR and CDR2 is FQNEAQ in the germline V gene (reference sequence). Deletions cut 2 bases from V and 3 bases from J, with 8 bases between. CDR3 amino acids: CASSLLANYEQYF. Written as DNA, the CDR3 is TGTGCCAGCAGCTTACTAGCGAACTACGAGCAGTACTTC.

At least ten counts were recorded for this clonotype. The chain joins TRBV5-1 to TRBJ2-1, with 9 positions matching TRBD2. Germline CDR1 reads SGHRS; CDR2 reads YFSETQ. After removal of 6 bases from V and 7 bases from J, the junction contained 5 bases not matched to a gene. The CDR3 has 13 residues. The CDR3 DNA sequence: TGCGCCAGCACAGCGGGAGGTGCTAATGAGCAGTTCTTC. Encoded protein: CASTAGGANEQFF.

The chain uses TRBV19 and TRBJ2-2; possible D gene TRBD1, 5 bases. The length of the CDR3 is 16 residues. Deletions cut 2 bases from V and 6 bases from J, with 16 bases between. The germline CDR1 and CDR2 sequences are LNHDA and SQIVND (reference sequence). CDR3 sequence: CASSITRTLNPGELFF. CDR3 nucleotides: TGTGCCAGTAGTATAACCCGGACACTCAACCCCGGGGAGCTGTTTTTT.

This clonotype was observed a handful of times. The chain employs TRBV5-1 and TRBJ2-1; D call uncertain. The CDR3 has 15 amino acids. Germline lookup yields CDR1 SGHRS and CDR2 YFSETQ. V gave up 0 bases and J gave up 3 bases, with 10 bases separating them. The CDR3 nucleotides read TGCGCCAGCAGCTTGGACCACACTCTCTACAATGAGCAGTTCTTC. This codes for CASSLDHTLYNEQFF.

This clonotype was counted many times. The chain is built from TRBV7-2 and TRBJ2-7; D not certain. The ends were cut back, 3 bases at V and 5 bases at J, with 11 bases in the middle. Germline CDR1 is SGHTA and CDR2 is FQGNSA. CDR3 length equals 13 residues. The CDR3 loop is CASSFLLAHEQYF. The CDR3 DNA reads TGTGCCAGCAGCTTCCTTTTGGCGCACGAGCAGTACTTC.

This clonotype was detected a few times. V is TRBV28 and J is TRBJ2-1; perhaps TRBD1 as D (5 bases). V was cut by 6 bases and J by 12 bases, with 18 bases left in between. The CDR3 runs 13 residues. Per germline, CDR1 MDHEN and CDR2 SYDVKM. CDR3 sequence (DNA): TGTGCCAGCAGCCCCTATATCAGGGAAGGGCAGTTCTTC. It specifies CASSPYIREGQFF.

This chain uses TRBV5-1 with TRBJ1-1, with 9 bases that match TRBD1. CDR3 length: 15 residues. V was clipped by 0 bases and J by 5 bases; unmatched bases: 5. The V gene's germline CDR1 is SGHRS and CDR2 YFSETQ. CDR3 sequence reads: CASSLEGQGWTEAFF. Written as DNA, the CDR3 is TGCGCCAGCAGCTTGGAGGGACAGGGATGGACTGAAGCTTTCTTT. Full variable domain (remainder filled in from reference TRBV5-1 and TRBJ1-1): KAGVTQTPRYLIKTRGQQVTLSCSPISGHRSVSWYQQTPGQGLQFLFEYFSETQRNKGNFPGRFSGRQFSNSRSEMNVSTLELGDSALYLCASSLEGQGWTEAFFGQGTRLTVV.

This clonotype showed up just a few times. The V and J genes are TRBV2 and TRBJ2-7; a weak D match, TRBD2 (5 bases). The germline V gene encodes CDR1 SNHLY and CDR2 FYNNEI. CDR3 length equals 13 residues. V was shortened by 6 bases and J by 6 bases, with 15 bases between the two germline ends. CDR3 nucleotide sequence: TGTGCCAGCAGAGCCCACGGGAACGGCGAGCAGTACGTC. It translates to CASRAHGNGEQYV.

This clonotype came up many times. The CDR3 loop reads CASSFWSEASYEQYF. In DNA form, the CDR3 reads TGTGCCAGCAGTTTTTGGAGTGAGGCTTCCTACGAGCAGTACTTC. The chain links TRBV12-3 or TRBV12-4 to TRBJ2-7; the D is unclear. The CDR3 contains 15 residues. V was trimmed by 3 bases and J by 1 base, leaving 13 bases between them.

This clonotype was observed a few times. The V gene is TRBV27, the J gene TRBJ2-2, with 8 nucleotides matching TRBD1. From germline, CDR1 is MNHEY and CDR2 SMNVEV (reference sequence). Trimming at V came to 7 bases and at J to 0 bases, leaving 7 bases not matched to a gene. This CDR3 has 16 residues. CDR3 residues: CASIPPGQANTGELFF. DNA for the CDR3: TGTGCCAGCATCCCCCCGGGACAGGCGAACACCGGGGAGCTGTTTTTT.